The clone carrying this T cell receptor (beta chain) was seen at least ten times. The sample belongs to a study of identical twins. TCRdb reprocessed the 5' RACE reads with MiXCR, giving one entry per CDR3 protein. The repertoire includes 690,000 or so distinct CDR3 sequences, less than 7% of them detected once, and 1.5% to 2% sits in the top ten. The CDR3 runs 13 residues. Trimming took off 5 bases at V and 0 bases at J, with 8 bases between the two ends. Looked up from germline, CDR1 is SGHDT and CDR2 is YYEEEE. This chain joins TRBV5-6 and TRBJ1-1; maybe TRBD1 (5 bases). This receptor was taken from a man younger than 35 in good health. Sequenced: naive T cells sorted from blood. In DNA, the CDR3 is TGTGCCAGCAGGCCGGGACTGAACACTGAAGCTTTCTTT. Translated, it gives CASRPGLNTEAFF.